The clone carrying this TCR beta chain was found a few times. Its antigen is unknown. TCRdb used MiXCR to reprocess the 5' RACE reads, holding one entry per CDR3 protein. There are 300,000 to 400,000 distinct CDR3 sequences in the sample; 12% to 15% occur only once, and 22% lies in the top ten. This sample is part of a study of T-cell memory formation after mild COVID-19. Study as a whole: Largely donor-specific TCR clusters were found. Study-level points and caveats: Clones that contracted from day 15 to 85 were balanced CD4/CD8, while later expanders leaned CD4+. Some clones that responded turned up in pre-infection memory, which suggests that cross-reactive memory joined in.

The CDR3 has 15 residues. Per germline, CDR1 DFQATT and CDR2 SNEGSKA (reference sequence). V shed 3 bases and J shed 3 bases, with 17 bases lying between them. The genes are TRBV20-1 and TRBJ1-2; possibly TRBD1 for D (5 bases). The sequence came from a man aged 18 to 29 who had mild COVID-19 (a few samples of this study predate the infection). Cell type and time point are not known. Sequenced material: PBMCs or a T cell subset sorted from them (not recorded which). The CDR3, as DNA: TGCAGTGCTAGGGCCCAGGGATCACGACACTATGGCTACACCTTC. Its protein product is CSARAQGSRHYGYTF.